This TCR beta chain is drawn from a study of persistence of HIV-infected CD4 T cells. This was the immunoSEQ version 4 assay in survey mode. Sequencing used immunoSEQ multiplex PCR; TCRdb keeps in-frame clones, though not all of them. Of just over 40,000 clones listed, more than 75% are singletons. In regard to this clone: Its antigen is unknown.

An overlapping HIV-1 Gag peptide pool stimulated these cells at 0.95 to 1 ug/peptide/mL. CD40L-negative CD69-negative CD45RO-high memory CD4+ T cells were sorted as populations depleted of antigen-responding cells. CD8+ T cells were removed from PBMCs prior to stimulation. Study-level results: TCRbeta richness was lower in CMV- and Gag-responding cells than in anti-CD3/anti-CD28-responding cells.

Sequencing was performed on CD4+ T cells sorted from PBMCs after roughly 18-hour stimulation, taken from a patient who received antiretroviral therapy. The clonotype was recovered from an adult man with HIV who was CMV-seropositive.

The CDR3 spells CASSLGDRGAGGYTF. DNA of the CDR3: TGCGCCAGCAGCTTGGGCGACAGGGGTGCAGGAGGCTACACCTTC. V and J are TRBV5-1 and TRBJ1-2, with TRBD1 identical over 8 bases. V was pared by 0 bases and J by 8 bases, with 9 bases of the junction left unmatched. The length of the CDR3 is 15 residues. Germline-derived CDR1 and CDR2 are SGHRS and YFSETQ.